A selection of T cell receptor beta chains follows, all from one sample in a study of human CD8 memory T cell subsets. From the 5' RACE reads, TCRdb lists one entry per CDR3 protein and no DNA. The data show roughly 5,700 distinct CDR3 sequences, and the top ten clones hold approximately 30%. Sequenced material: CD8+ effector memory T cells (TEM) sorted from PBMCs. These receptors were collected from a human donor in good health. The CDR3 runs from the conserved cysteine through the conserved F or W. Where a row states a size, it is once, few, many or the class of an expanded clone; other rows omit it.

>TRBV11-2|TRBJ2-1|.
CASTPTASNEQFF
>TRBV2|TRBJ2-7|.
CARGNGGAKGEQYF
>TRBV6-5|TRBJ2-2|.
CASSLVRTGELFF
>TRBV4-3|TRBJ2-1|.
CASSQDHSGSRSYNEQFF
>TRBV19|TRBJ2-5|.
CASSINLGETQYF
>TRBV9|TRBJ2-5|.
CASRAGTGGGETQYF
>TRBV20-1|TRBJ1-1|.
CSAAWPGADSTEAFF
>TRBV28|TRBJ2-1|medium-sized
CASSFGASEQFF
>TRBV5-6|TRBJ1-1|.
CASSFRFVGATEAFF
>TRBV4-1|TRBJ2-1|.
CASSQETSGYNEQFF
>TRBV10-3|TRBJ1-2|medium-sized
CAISLGRGEVDGYTF
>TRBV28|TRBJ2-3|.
CASSSGYRVADTQYF
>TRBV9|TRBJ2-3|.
CASSVAPWDRSTTDTQYF
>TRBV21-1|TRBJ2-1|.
CASGRGGRLGEQFF
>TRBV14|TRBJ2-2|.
CASSPDSSLGELFF
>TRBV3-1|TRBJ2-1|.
CASSRGPYNEQFF
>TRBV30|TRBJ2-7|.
CAWSGGTRNEQYF
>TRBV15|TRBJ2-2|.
CATERTGETGELFF
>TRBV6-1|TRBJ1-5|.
CASTGGRRPQHF
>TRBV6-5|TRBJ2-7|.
CASSLGHNSYEQYF
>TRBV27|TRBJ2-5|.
CASGLGGLGTQYF
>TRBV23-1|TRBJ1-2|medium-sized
CASSQSRGRGDYGYTF
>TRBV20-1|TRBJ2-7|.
CSAGLFGTGKQYF
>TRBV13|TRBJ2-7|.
CASSSMDRGINEQYF
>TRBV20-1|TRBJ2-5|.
CSATDPLGQETQYF
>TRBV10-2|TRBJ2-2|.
CASSSSGGATGELFF
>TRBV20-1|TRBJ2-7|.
CSARAGTERHEQYF
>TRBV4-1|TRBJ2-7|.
CASSFRVAYEQYF
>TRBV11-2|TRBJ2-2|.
CASSLDRLAGVLNTGELFF
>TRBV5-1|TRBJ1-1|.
CASSLPRTGENTEAFF
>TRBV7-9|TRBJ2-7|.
CASSLRTSEQYF
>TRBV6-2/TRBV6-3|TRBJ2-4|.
CASGTAGGKNIQYF